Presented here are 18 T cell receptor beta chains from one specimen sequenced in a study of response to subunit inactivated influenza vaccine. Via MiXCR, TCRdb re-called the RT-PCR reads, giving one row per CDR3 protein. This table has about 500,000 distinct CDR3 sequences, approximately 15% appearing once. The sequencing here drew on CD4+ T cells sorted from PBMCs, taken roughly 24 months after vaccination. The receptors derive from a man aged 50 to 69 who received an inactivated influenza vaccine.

In DNA, the CDR3 is TGTGCCAGCCGTACAGGGGGCGTCACAGATACGCAGTATTTT. Protein sequence: CASRTGGVTDTQYF. This sequence joins TRBV6-1 and TRBJ2-3, with TRBD1 matching 9 bases. Trimming at V came to 8 bases and at J to 2 bases, leaving 5 bases not matched to a gene. This CDR3 spans 14 amino acids. CDR1 and CDR2 (germline): MNHNS, SASEGT.

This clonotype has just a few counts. The CDR3 here is CASSFTGTSGIGSYNEQFF. The CDR3 region has the DNA TGTGCCAGCAGCTTCACCGGGACTAGCGGGATCGGGTCCTACAATGAGCAGTTCTTC. The genes are TRBV11-2 and TRBJ2-1; 13 nucleotides agree with TRBD2. This CDR3 is built from 19 residues. V gave up 3 bases and J gave up 1 base; unmatched junction bases: 9. Germline loops: CDR1 SGHAT, CDR2 FQNNGV. The full variable domain, with the rest looked up from reference TRBV11-2 and TRBJ2-1, is EAGVAQSPRYKIIEKRQSVAFWCNPISGHATLYWYQQILGQGPKLLIQFQNNGVVDDSQLPKDRFSAERLKGVDSTLKIQPAKLEDSAVYLCASSFTGTSGIGSYNEQFFGPGTRLTVL.

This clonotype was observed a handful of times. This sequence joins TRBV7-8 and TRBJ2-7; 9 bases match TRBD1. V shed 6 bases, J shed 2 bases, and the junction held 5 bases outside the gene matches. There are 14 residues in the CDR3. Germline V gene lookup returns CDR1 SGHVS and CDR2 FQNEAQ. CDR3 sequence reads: CASSGGQGTYEQYF. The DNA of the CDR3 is TGTGCCAGCAGTGGGGGACAGGGCACCTACGAGCAGTACTTC.

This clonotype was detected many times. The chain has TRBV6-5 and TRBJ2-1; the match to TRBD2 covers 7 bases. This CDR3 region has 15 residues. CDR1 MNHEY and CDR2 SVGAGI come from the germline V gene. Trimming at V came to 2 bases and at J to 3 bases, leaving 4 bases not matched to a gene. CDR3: CASSYERGSYNEQFF. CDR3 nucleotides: TGTGCCAGCAGTTACGAGCGCGGGAGCTACAATGAGCAGTTCTTC.

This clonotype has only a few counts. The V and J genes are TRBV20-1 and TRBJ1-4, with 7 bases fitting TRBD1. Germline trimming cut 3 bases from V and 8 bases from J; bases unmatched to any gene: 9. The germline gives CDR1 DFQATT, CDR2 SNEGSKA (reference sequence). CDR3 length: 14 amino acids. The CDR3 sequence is CSASLGGGGEKLFF. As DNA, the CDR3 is TGCAGTGCTAGTTTAGGGGGCGGAGGGGAAAAACTGTTTTTT.

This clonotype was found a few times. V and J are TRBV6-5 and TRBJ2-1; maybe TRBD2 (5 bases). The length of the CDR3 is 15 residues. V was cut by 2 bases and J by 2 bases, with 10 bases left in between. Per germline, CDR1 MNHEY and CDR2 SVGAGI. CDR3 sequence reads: CASSYTSGTYNEQFF. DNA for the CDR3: TGTGCCAGCAGTTACACGAGCGGAACCTACAATGAGCAGTTCTTC.

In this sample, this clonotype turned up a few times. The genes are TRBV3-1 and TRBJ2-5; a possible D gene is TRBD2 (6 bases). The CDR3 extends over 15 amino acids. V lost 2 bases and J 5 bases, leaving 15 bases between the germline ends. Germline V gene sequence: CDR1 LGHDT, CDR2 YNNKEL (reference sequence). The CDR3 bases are TGTGCCAGCAGCCAACTCGGCGGGGCGGGGGAGACCCAGTACTTC. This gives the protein CASSQLGGAGETQYF.

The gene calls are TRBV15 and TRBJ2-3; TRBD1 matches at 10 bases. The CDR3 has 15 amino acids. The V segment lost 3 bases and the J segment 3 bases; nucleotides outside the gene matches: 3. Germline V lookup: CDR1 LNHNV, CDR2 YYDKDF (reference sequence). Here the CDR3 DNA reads TGTGCCACCAGCAGGGGGACAGGGGCGACAGATACGCAGTATTTT. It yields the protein CATSRGTGATDTQYF.

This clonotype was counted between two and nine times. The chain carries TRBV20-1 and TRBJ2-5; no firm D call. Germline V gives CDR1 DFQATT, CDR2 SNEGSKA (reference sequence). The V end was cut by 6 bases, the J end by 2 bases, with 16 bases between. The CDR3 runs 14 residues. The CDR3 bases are TGCAGTGCCCAGCGTGGACCCCCACAAGAGACCCAGTACTTC. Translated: CSAQRGPPQETQYF.

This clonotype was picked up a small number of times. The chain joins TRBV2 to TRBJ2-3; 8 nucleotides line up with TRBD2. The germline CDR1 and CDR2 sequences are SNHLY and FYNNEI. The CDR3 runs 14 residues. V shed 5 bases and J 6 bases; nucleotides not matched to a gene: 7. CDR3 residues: CASSSGLASDTQYF. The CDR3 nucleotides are TGTGCCAGCAGTAGTGGACTAGCAAGTGATACGCAGTATTTT.

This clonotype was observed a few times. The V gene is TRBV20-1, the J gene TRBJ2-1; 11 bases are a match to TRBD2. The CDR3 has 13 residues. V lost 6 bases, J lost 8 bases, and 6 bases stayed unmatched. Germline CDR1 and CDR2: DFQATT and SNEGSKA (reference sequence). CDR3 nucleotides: TGCAGTGCCCTTAGCGGGAGGGGTGATGAGCAGTTCTTC. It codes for CSALSGRGDEQFF.

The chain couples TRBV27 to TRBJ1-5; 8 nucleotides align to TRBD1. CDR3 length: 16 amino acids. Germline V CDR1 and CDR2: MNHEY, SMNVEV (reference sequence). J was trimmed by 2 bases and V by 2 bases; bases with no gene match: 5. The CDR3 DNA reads TGTGCCAGCAGTTTAATACACAGGGGGGGCAATCAGCCCCAGCATTTT. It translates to CASSLIHRGGNQPQHF.

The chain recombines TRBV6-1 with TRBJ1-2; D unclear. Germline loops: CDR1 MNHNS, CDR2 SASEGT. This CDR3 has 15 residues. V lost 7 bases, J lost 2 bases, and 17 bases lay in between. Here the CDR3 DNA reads TGTGCCAGCACCGCGGGTGGGATTTCCAACTATGGCTACACCTTC. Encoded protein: CASTAGGISNYGYTF.

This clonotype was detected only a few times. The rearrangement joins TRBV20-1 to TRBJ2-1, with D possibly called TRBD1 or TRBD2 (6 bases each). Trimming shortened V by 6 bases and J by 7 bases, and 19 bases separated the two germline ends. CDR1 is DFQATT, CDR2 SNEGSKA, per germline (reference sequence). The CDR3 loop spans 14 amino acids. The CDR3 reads CSAQGPGAGNEQFF. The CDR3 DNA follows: TGCAGTGCCCAGGGGCCGGGTGCGGGGAATGAGCAGTTCTTC.

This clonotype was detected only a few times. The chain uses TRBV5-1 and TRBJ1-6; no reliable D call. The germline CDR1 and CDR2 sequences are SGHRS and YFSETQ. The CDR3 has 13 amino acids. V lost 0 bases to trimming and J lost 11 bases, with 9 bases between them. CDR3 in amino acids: CASSLAREAPLHF. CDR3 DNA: TGCGCCAGCAGCTTGGCCAGAGAAGCACCCCTCCACTTT.

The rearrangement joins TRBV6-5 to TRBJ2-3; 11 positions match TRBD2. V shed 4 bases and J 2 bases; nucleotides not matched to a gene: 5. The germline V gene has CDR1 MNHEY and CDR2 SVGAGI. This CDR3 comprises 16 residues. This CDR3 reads CASSSLAGVITDTQYF. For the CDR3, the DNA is TGTGCCAGCAGTTCACTAGCGGGAGTAATCACAGATACGCAGTATTTT.

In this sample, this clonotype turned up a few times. CDR3 sequence: CASRKDRDGSYNEQFF. CDR3 DNA: TGTGCCAGCAGAAAAGACCGGGACGGCTCCTACAATGAGCAGTTCTTC. The chain links TRBV2 to TRBJ2-1, with D perhaps matching TRBD1 or TRBD2 (5 bases each). The CDR3 totals 16 residues. CDR1 is SNHLY, CDR2 FYNNEI, per germline. Trimming removed 6 bases at V and 0 bases at J, with 15 bases between.

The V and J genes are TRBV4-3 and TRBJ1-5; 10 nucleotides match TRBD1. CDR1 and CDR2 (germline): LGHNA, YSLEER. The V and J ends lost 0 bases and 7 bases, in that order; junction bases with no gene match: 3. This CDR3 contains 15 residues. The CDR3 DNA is TGCGCCAGCAGCCAAGACCTGACAGGGGGCCAGCCCCAGCATTTT. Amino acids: CASSQDLTGGQPQHF.